The 18 T cell receptor beta chains presented below share a single source sample, sequenced in a study of T cell responses to AZD1222 COVID-19 vaccine (dated by TCRdb to the early 2020s). What the time point label conveys for this sample: baseline before first vaccination. The library was built by means of the immunoSEQ multiplex PCR assay. The clones in this table, taken by TCRdb from immuneACCESS, are in-frame only. Not every clone is retained; where verified, under half of the shortfall comes from an unresolved V gene, and the cause of the rest is unknown. For this sample the table gives some 97,000 clones, of which roughly 89% were detected only once. Of the sample, about 3% falls within the top ten clones. The material sequenced was peripheral blood, taken on day 0 of AZD1222 vaccination. Receptor source: an adult in good health.

The chain is built from TRBV5-1 and TRBJ1-1; 7 bases match TRBD1. The germline V gene encodes CDR1 SGHRS and CDR2 YFSETQ. The CDR3 has 14 amino acids. V was pared by 4 bases and J by 5 bases, with 8 bases of the junction left unmatched. As DNA, the CDR3 is TGCGCCAGCAGCCCCCGGACAGGCGATACTGAAGCTTTCTTT. Its protein product is CASSPRTGDTEAFF.

For this clone: An end of the junction differs from the germline gene, which may be a read error. V gene TRBV6-5 combines with J gene TRBJ2-7; no clear D. From germline, CDR1 is MNHEY and CDR2 SVGAGI. The CDR3 spans 15 residues. The CDR3: CASSPSRGKGYQQYF. The CDR3 bases are TGTGCCAGCAGCCCAAGTCGTGGAAAAGGCTACCAGCAGTACTTC.

This clone was counted only a few times. The rearrangement joins TRBV5-8 to TRBJ1-2; a weak D match, TRBD1 (6 bases). This CDR3 comprises 15 residues. The V gene's germline CDR1 is SGHTS and CDR2 YDEGEE. Trimming cost V 5 bases and J 14 bases, with 28 bases left between them. The CDR3 coding sequence is TGTGCCAGCAGGGAGCCGGGATCCCCAGGGGCGGCTAATACCTTC. It yields the protein CASREPGSPGAANTF.

This chain uses TRBV3-1 (or the pseudogene TRBV3-2) with TRBJ1-2, with 7 bases lining up with TRBD1. Germline loops: CDR1 LGHDT, CDR2 YNNKEL (reference sequence). J was trimmed by 8 bases and V by 6 bases; bases with no gene match: 12. The CDR3 has 14 residues. CDR3 in DNA: TGTGCCAGCAGTCGGGACAGTAGGGTGAGAGGCTACACCTTC. Translation gives CASSRDSRVRGYTF.

This chain joins TRBV3-1 (or the pseudogene TRBV3-2) and TRBJ2-7; 8 positions agree with TRBD2. The CDR3 consists of 15 residues. Germline-derived CDR1 and CDR2 are LGHDT and YNNKEL (reference sequence). J lost 2 bases, V lost 0 bases, and 3 bases had no gene match. CDR3 amino acids: CASSQDYSGAYEQYF. The CDR3 DNA sequence: TGTGCCAGCAGCCAAGATTATAGCGGGGCCTACGAGCAGTACTTC.

The CDR3 DNA sequence: TGTGCCAGCAGGATTGAGGGATCCTACGAGCAGTACTTC. Amino acid sequence: CASRIEGSYEQYF. This chain joins TRBV12-3 or TRBV12-4 and TRBJ2-7, with D perhaps matching TRBD2 (5 bases). V was pared by 6 bases and J by 1 base, with 10 bases between. CDR3 length equals 13 residues.

This clone occurred once. The chain combines TRBV7-2 with TRBJ2-1; 12 bases fit TRBD1. The CDR3 has 16 residues. V gave up 0 bases and J gave up 9 bases; unmatched junction bases: 6. The germline V gene has CDR1 SGHTA and CDR2 FQGNSA. The CDR3 spells CASSLALGTGGIEQFF. CDR3 bases: TGTGCCAGCAGCTTAGCGCTCGGGACAGGGGGCATTGAGCAGTTCTTC.

This clone was detected a few times. This rearrangement joins TRBV19 to TRBJ1-2; 8 bases align to TRBD1. Germline assignment: CDR1 LNHDA and CDR2 SQIVND (reference sequence). The CDR3 runs to 16 residues. Trimming cost V 6 bases and J 0 bases; bases outside gene matches: 9. The CDR3 nucleotides are TGTGCCAGTAGAGATTACAGGGGGGAAGCTAACTATGGCTACACCTTC. It yields the protein CASRDYRGEANYGYTF.

The V and J genes are TRBV5-5 and TRBJ1-4, with D possibly TRBD1 on 5 matching bases. The V end was cut by 4 bases, the J end by 3 bases, with 13 bases between. The CDR3 loop spans 15 amino acids. CDR1 and CDR2 from the germline V gene are SGHKS and YYEKEE (reference sequence). In DNA form, the CDR3 reads TGTGCCAGCAGCCCCCAAGTGGGGGCTAATGAAAAACTGTTTTTT. It encodes CASSPQVGANEKLFF.

The chain links TRBV19 to TRBJ1-4, with D hard to call. CDR1 and CDR2 (germline): LNHDA, SQIVND (reference sequence). The CDR3 spans 15 residues. V was clipped by 1 base and J by 3 bases, with 9 bases between them. The CDR3 here is CASSIGSEANEKLFF. The CDR3 region has the DNA TGTGCCAGTAGTATAGGTTCAGAGGCTAATGAAAAACTGTTTTTT.

The rearrangement joins TRBV28 to TRBJ1-3; D is undetermined. The CDR3 loop spans 17 amino acids. Germline V gives CDR1 MDHEN, CDR2 SYDVKM. Between the trimmed V and J ends, which lost 6 bases and 0 bases, there was a span of 18 bases. CDR3 nucleotides: TGTGCCAGCAGCCAATGGGTGGCGGCAACCTCTGGAAACACCATATATTTT. It translates to CASSQWVAATSGNTIYF.

This clone has only one observation. This sequence joins TRBV9 and TRBJ1-2, with TRBD1 matching over 7 bases. The CDR3 sequence is 16 residues long. The germline V gene has CDR1 SGDLS and CDR2 YYNGEE. V trimming: 1 base; J trimming: 8 bases; junction bases outside the gene matches: 14. For the CDR3, the DNA is TGTGCCAGCAGCGTATCCCGGGACAGTGGAGTTAGGGGCTACACCTTC. Translating it yields CASSVSRDSGVRGYTF.

CDR3 bases: TGCGCCAGCAGCGCGAGGGTTGGACAGAGAAACACCATATATTTT. This translates into CASSARVGQRNTIYF. The genes are TRBV5-1 and TRBJ1-3, with a tentative D call TRBD1 (6 bases). The CDR3 has 15 amino acids. V was trimmed by 4 bases and J by 5 bases, leaving 16 bases between them. CDR1 is SGHRS, CDR2 YFSETQ, per germline.

The chain has TRBV7-2 and TRBJ2-5, with 8 positions matching TRBD1. This CDR3 is built from 16 residues. The ends lost 6 bases at V and 5 bases at J; junction bases unmatched: 14. Germline CDR1 is SGHTA and CDR2 is FQGNSA. CDR3 sequence reads: CASRFSGTGGAETQYF. The CDR3 DNA follows: TGTGCCAGCAGGTTTTCTGGGACAGGCGGCGCGGAGACCCAGTACTTC.

The J gene is TRBJ2-5, the V gene TRBV3-1 (or the pseudogene TRBV3-2); no clear D gene. Germline V lookup: CDR1 LGHDT, CDR2 YNNKEL (reference sequence). The CDR3 is made up of 11 amino acids. Trimming removed 6 bases from V and 4 bases from J, with 6 bases in between. CDR3 nucleotide sequence: TGTGCCAGCAGTGGTGTAGAGACCCAGTACTTC. Residues: CASSGVETQYF.

V usage is TRBV10-2 and J usage is TRBJ2-7; 12 bases agree with TRBD2. CDR1 is WSHSY and CDR2 is SAAADI in the germline V gene. The length of the CDR3 is 14 residues. The V gene end was trimmed by 6 bases and the J gene end by 4 bases; junction bases not matched to a gene: 4. This chain's CDR3 is CASRSTSGGYEQYF. In nucleotides, the CDR3 is TGCGCCAGCAGAAGTACTAGCGGGGGGTACGAGCAGTACTTC.

This chain connects TRBV27 to TRBJ1-6, with 7 bases fitting TRBD1. With V trimmed by 6 bases and J by 9 bases, 5 bases remained unmatched. This CDR3 is 13 amino acids long. In germline, CDR1 is MNHEY, CDR2 SMNVEV (reference sequence). In DNA form, the CDR3 reads TGTGCCAGCAGCGGAGGGGGCTTTTCACCCCTCCACTTT. It specifies CASSGGGFSPLHF.

This chain joins TRBV5-4 and TRBJ1-2, with D uncertain. This CDR3 is built from 14 residues. V shed 2 bases and J shed 2 bases, with 10 bases lying between them. The V gene's germline CDR1 is SGHNT and CDR2 YYREEE (reference sequence). The CDR3 reads CASSFIQVNYGYTF. The CDR3 nucleotides are TGTGCCAGCAGCTTTATCCAGGTGAACTATGGCTACACCTTC.